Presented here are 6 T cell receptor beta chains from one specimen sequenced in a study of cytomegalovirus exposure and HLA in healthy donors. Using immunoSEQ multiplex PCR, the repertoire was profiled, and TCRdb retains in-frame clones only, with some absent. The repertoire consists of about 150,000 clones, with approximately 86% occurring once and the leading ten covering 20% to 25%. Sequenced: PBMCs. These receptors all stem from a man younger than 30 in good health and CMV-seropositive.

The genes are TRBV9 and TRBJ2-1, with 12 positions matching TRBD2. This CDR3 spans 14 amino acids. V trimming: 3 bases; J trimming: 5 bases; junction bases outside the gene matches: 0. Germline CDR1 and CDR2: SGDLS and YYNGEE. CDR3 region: CASSASGGDNEQFF. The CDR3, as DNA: TGTGCCAGCAGCGCTAGCGGGGGGGACAATGAGCAGTTCTTC.

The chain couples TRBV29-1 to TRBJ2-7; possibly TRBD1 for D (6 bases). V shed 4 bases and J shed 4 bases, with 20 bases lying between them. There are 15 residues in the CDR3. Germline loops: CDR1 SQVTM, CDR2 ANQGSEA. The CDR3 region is CSVVLSDRNPYEQYF. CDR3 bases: TGCAGCGTTGTACTTTCTGACAGGAACCCGTACGAGCAGTACTTC.

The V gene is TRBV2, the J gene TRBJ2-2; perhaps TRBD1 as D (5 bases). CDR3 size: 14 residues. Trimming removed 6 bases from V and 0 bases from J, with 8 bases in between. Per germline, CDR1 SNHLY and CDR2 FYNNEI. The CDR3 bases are TGTGCCAGCAGGCCACAGGCGAACACCGGGGAGCTGTTTTTT. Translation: CASRPQANTGELFF.

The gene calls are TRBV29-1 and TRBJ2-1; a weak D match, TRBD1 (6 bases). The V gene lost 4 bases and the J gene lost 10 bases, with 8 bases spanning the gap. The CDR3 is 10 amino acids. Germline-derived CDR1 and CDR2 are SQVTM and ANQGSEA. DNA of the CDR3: TGCAGCGTTGGAGGGACAGAGCAGTTCTTC. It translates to CSVGGTEQFF.

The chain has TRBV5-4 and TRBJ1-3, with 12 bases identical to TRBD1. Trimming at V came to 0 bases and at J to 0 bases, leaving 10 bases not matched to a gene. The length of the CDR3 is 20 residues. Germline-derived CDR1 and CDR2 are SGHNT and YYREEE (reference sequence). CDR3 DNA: TGTGCCAGCAGCTTGGAAACGCACCTGGGACAGGGGGCCTCTGGAAACACCATATATTTT. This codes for CASSLETHLGQGASGNTIYF.

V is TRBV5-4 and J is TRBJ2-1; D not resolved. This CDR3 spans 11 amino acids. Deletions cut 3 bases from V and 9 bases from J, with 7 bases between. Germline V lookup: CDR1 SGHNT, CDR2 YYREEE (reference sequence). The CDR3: CASSYRAEQFF. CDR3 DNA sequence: TGTGCCAGCAGCTATCGCGCTGAGCAGTTCTTC.